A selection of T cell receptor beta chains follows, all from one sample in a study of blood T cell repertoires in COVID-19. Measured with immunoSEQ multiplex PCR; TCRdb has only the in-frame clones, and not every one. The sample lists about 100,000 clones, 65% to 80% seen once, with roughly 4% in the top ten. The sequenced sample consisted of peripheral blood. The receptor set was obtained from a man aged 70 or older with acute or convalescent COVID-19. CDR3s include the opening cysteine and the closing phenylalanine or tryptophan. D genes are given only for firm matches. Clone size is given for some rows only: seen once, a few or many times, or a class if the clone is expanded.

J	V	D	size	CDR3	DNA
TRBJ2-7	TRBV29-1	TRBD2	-	CSVVNRLAEYEQYF	TGCAGCGTTGTCAACCGTCTAGCGGAATACGAGCAGTACTTC
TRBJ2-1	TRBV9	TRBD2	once	CASSVGGLAGFYEQFF	TGTGCCAGCAGCGTAGGAGGACTAGCGGGGTTTTATGAGCAGTTCTTC
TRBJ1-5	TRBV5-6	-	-	CASSLGTRDQPQHF	TGTGCCAGCAGCCTGGGAACCAGGGATCAGCCCCAGCATTTT
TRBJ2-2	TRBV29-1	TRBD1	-	CSVEDRDRGGPGELFF	TGCAGCGTTGAAGATCGAGACAGGGGGGGACCCGGGGAGCTGTTTTTT
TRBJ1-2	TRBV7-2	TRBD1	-	CASSLPDRGPGYGYTF	TGTGCCAGCAGCTTACCAGACAGGGGGCCAGGCTATGGCTACACCTTC
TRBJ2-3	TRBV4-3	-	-	CASSQLARPLWRADTQYF	TGCGCCAGCAGCCAACTCGCTCGGCCGCTCTGGCGGGCAGATACGCAGTATTTT
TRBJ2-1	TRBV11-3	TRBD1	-	CASSLDRAYNEQFF	TGTGCCAGCAGCCTGGACAGGGCCTACAATGAGCAGTTCTTC
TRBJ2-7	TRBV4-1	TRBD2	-	CASSQEPGGTNEQYF	TGCGCCAGCAGCCAAGAACCCGGGGGGACCAACGAGCAGTACTTC
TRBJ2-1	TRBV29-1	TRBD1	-	CSGSDRGDEQFF	TGCAGCGGATCGGACAGGGGGGATGAGCAGTTCTTC
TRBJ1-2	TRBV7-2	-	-	CASSPDSSVGGGYTF	TGTGCCAGCAGTCCCGACAGCTCGGTGGGTGGCGGCTACACCTTC
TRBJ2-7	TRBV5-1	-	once	CASSFTGSYEQYF	TGCGCCAGCAGCTTTACAGGTTCCTACGAGCAGTACTTC
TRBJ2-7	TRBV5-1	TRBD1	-	CASSPESGQGFEQYF	TGCGCCAGCAGCCCGGAATCGGGACAGGGGTTCGAGCAGTACTTC
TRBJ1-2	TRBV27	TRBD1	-	CASRLRQGNYGYTF	TGTGCCAGCAGGCTCCGACAGGGGAACTATGGCTACACCTTC
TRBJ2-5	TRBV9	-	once	CASSVDAGTQYF	TGTGCCAGCAGCGTAGATGCGGGGACCCAGTACTTC
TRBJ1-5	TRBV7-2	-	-	CASSLEWTSQPQHF	TGTGCCAGCAGCTTAGAATGGACAAGTCAGCCCCAGCATTTT
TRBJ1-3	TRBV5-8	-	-	CASSTSVFSGNTIYF	TGTGCCAGCAGCACCTCAGTTTTCTCTGGAAACACCATATATTTT
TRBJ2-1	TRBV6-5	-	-	CASSFSPGNHEQFF	TGTGCCAGCAGTTTTAGTCCCGGGAACCATGAGCAGTTCTTC
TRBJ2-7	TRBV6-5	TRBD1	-	CASSRTGEGAYEQYF	TGTGCCAGCAGTAGGACAGGGGAAGGGGCCTACGAGCAGTACTTC
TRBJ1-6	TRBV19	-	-	CASSIDSGSSYNSPLHF	TGTGCCAGTAGTATAGACAGTGGTTCCTCCTATAATTCACCCCTCCACTTT
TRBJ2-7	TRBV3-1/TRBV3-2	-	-	CASSQVFGESGSYEQYF	TGTGCCAGCAGCCAAGTTTTCGGAGAATCGGGGTCCTACGAGCAGTACTTC
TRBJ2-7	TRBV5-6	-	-	CASSLTGPSYEQYF	TGTGCCAGCAGCTTGACAGGGCCCTCCTACGAGCAGTACTTC
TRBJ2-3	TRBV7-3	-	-	CASSLNSPGTDTQYF	TGTGCCAGCAGCTTGAACTCTCCGGGCACAGATACGCAGTATTTT
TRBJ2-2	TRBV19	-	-	CASRLGATRGTGELFF	TGTGCCAGTCGTCTCGGAGCAACGCGCGGCACCGGGGAGCTGTTTTTT
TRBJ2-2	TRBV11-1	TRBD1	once	CASSFRDRGPTGELFF	TGTGCCAGCAGCTTCCGGGACAGGGGGCCAACCGGGGAGCTGTTTTTT
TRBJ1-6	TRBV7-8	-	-	CASSLQGDSPLHF	TGTGCCAGCAGCTTACAGGGCGATTCACCCCTCCACTTT
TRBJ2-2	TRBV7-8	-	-	CASSTHGGSGELFF	TGTGCCAGCAGCACTCACGGCGGATCCGGGGAGCTGTTTTTT
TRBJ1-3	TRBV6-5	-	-	CASSYSGGAYTIYF	TGTGCCAGCAGTTACTCTGGCGGCGCATACACCATATATTTT
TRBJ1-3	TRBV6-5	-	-	CASLQREGGGNTIYF	TGTGCCAGCCTTCAACGGGAGGGCGGCGGAAACACCATATATTTT
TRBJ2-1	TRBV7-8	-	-	CASSPLELVYNEQFF	TGTGCCAGCAGCCCCCTGGAGCTAGTCTACAATGAGCAGTTCTTC
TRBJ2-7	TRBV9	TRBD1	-	CASSVGTVTGNEQYF	TGTGCCAGCAGCGTCGGGACAGTGACTGGGAACGAGCAGTACTTC
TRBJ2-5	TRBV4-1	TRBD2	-	CASSGTSTQETQYF	TGCGCCAGCAGCGGGACTAGTACTCAAGAGACCCAGTACTTC
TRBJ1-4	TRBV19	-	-	CASSMVAGTNEKLFF	TGTGCCAGTAGTATGGTGGCAGGGACTAATGAAAAACTGTTTTTT
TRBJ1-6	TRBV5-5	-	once	CASSLDFYSPLHF	TGTGCCAGCAGCTTGGACTTTTACTCACCCCTCCACTTT
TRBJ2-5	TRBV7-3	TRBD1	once	CASSPTGEETQYF	TGTGCCAGCAGCCCGACAGGGGAAGAGACCCAGTACTTC
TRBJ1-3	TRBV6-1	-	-	CASSEVAGPGNTIYF	TGTGCCAGCAGTGAAGTGGCAGGGCCTGGAAACACCATATATTTT
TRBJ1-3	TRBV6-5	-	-	CASSITVRSGNTIYF	TGTGCCAGCAGTATCACAGTACGCTCTGGAAACACCATATATTTT
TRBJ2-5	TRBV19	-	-	CASSEGSAADETQYF	TGTGCCAGTAGTGAGGGCAGTGCGGCGGATGAGACCCAGTACTTC
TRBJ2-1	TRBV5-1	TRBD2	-	CASSSYSGGASGGLYNEQFF	TGCGCCAGCAGCTCTTACTCAGGGGGAGCTAGCGGGGGCCTCTACAATGAGCAGTTCTTC
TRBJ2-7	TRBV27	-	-	CASSSTGYEQYF	TGTGCCAGCAGTTCTACAGGCTACGAGCAGTACTTC
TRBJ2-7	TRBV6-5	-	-	CASLADWNEQYF	TGTGCCAGCCTTGCGGACTGGAACGAGCAGTACTTC
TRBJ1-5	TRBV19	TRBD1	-	CASSPRQGGSSGQPQHF	TGTGCCAGTAGTCCTCGACAGGGTGGGTCATCTGGCCAGCCCCAGCATTTT
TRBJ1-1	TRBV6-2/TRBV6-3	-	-	CASSYGLGRTEAFF	TGTGCCAGCAGTTACGGGTTGGGGAGGACTGAAGCTTTCTTT
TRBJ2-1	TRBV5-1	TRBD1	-	CASSPGQGISGEQFF	TGCGCCAGCAGCCCGGGACAGGGCATTTCGGGTGAGCAGTTCTTC
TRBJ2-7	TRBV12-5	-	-	CASGYDSAYEQYF	TGTGCTAGTGGTTACGACAGTGCCTACGAGCAGTACTTC
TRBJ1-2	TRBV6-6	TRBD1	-	CASRGGGTAYGYTF	TGTGCCAGCAGGGGGGGTGGGACAGCCTATGGCTACACCTTC
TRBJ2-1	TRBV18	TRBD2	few	CASSPLREGSEQFF	TGTGCCAGCTCACCCTTGAGGGAGGGGAGTGAGCAGTTCTTC
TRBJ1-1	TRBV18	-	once	CASSLSPIANEAFF	TGTGCCAGCTCACTCTCTCCGATTGCTAATGAAGCTTTCTTT
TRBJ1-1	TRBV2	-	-	CASSEFGAFF	TGTGCCAGCAGTGAATTCGGAGCTTTCTTT
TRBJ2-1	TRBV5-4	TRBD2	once	CASSLIAGGEQFF	TGTGCCAGCAGCTTGATAGCGGGGGGGGAGCAGTTCTTC